The rows below give T cell receptor beta chains drawn from one sample of a study of vaccination effects on CD4 cells after COVID-19. Produced via immunoSEQ multiplex PCR; TCRdb's table is partial and in-frame only. Altogether fewer than 35,000 clones are present, 80% to 85% being singletons, with the ten largest covering approximately 6.1%. These receptors have no identified antigens. The sequencing here drew on CD4+ T cells from PBMCs cultured with SARS-CoV-2 spike peptides, taken after COVID-19 vaccination. All receptors come from a human donor who received a COVID-19 vaccine. Some clones in this sample may be carry-over from other donors' samples. Both conserved end residues are part of each CDR3. The order of the fields is clone size, D gene, V gene, J gene, CDR3 DNA, CDR3 protein. The D gene is left open where the match is weak. Some rows have no size entry. The others give once, few or many, or a class for an expanded clone.

>.|.|TRBV27|TRBJ2-3
TGTGCCAGCAGTTTCTATAAGGGGCAGGATACGCAGTATTTT
CASSFYKGQDTQYF
>.|.|TRBV30|TRBJ2-3
TGTGCCTGGAGTTTCCCAGATACGCAGTATTTT
CAWSFPDTQYF
>.|.|TRBV7-8|TRBJ2-3
TGTGCCAGCAGGTTTACTAGCACAGATACGCAGTATTTT
CASRFTSTDTQYF
>.|.|TRBV5-1|TRBJ2-3
TGCGCCAGCAGCTTGTTAGATACGCAGTATTTT
CASSLLDTQYF
>.|TRBD1|TRBV6-1|TRBJ2-2
TGTGCCAGCAGTGGGTTGGGACAGGCAAACACCGGGGAGCTGTTTTTT
CASSGLGQANTGELFF
>.|.|TRBV12-3/TRBV12-4|TRBJ1-2
TGTGCCAGCAGTTTAGTGGCAGACTATGGCTACACCTTC
CASSLVADYGYTF
>.|TRBD2|TRBV3-1/TRBV3-2|TRBJ2-5
TGTGCCAGCAGCCAAGATCGGTCTAGCGGGAGGGCGGGAGAGACCCAGTACTTC
CASSQDRSSGRAGETQYF
>.|.|TRBV24-1|TRBJ1-1
TGTGCCACCAGTGACGCTCGCTGGACTGAAGCTTTCTTT
CATSDARWTEAFF
>.|TRBD2|TRBV18|TRBJ2-1
TGTGCCAGCTCACCACCTAGTTCACTAGCGGGGGTCAGTGAGCAGTTCTTC
CASSPPSSLAGVSEQFF
>.|.|TRBV5-1|TRBJ2-5
TGCGCCAGCAGCTTGAACACCCAAGAGACCCAGTACTTC
CASSLNTQETQYF
>.|TRBD1|TRBV28|TRBJ1-5
TGTGCCAGCAGTTTAACAGGGGCGGGTCAGCCCCAGCATTTT
CASSLTGAGQPQHF
>.|TRBD1|TRBV5-4|TRBJ2-1
TGTGCCAGCAGTAGTGACAGGGGGCGCTACAATGAGCAGTTCTTC
CASSSDRGRYNEQFF
>once|.|TRBV11-2|TRBJ1-5
TGTGCCAGCAGCCTCCGCCCTAATCAGCCCCAGCATTTT
CASSLRPNQPQHF
>.|.|TRBV6-5|TRBJ2-2
TGTGCCAGCAGGGGGATGGGGACCGGGGAGCTGTTTTTT
CASRGMGTGELFF
>.|.|TRBV5-1|TRBJ1-2
TGCGCCAGCAGCTTCGGGGGGTTAAACTATGGCTACACCTTC
CASSFGGLNYGYTF